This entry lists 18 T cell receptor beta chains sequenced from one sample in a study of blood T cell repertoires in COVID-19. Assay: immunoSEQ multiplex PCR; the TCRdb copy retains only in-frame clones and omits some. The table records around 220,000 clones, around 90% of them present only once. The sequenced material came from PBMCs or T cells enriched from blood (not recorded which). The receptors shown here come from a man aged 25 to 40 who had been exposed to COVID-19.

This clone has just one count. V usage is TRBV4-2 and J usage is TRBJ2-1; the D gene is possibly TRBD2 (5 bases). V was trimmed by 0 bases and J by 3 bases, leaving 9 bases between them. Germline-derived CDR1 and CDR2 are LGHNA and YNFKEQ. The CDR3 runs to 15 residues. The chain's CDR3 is CASSQDLGVYNEQFF. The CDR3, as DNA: TGTGCCAGCAGCCAAGATCTCGGGGTCTACAATGAGCAGTTCTTC.

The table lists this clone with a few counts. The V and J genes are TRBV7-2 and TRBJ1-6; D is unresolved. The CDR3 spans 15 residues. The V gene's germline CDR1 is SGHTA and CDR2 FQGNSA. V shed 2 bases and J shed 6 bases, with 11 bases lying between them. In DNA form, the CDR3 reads TGTGCCAGCAGCTTATCCTACCGATCTAATTCACCCCTCCACTTT. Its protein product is CASSLSYRSNSPLHF.

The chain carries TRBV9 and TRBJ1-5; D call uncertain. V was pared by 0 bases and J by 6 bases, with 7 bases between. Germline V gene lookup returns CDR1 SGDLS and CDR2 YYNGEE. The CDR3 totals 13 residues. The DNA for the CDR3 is TGTGCCAGCAGCGTAGAGTCCGGTCAGCCCCAGCATTTT. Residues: CASSVESGQPQHF.

In DNA form, the CDR3 reads TGTGCCAGCAGCTCGACTAGCACAGATACGCAGTATTTT. This encodes CASSSTSTDTQYF. This rearrangement joins TRBV11-3 to TRBJ2-3, with D unclear. Trimming pared 4 bases from V and 0 bases from J, leaving 5 bases between. This CDR3 has 13 residues. Germline V gene sequence: CDR1 SGHNT, CDR2 YENEEA.

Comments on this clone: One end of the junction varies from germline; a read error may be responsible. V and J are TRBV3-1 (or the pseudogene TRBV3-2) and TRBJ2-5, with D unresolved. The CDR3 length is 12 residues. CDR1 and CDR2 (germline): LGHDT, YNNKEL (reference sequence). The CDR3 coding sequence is TGTGCCAGCAGCCACCACGGAGAGGCCCAGTACTTC. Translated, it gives CASSHHGEAQYF.

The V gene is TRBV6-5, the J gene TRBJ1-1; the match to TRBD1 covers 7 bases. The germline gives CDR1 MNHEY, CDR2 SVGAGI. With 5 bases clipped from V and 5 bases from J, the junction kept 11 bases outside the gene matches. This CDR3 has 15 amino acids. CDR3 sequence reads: CASSQDRRGRTEAFF. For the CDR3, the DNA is TGTGCCAGCAGTCAGGACAGGAGAGGGAGGACTGAAGCTTTCTTT.

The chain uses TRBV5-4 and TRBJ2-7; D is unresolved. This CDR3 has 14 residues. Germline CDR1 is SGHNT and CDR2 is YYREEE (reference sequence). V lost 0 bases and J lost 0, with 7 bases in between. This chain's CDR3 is CASSLDVSSYEQYF. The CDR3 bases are TGTGCCAGCAGCTTGGATGTCAGCTCCTACGAGCAGTACTTC.

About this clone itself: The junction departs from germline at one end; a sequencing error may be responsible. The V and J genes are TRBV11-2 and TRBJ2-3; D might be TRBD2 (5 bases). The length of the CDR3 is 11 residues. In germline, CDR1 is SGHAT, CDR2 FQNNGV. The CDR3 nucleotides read TGTGCCAGCAGCTTCGGGGTGACGCGGTATTTT. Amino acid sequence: CASSFGVTRYF.

CDR3 amino acids: CASSFLAGEAGNEQFF. CDR3 DNA: TGTGCCAGCTCATTCCTAGCGGGGGAAGCCGGCAATGAGCAGTTCTTC. This chain connects TRBV18 to TRBJ2-1, with 10 positions matching TRBD2. V shed 5 bases and J 6 bases; nucleotides not matched to a gene: 10. The germline V gene encodes CDR1 KGHSH and CDR2 LQKENI. This CDR3 spans 16 amino acids.

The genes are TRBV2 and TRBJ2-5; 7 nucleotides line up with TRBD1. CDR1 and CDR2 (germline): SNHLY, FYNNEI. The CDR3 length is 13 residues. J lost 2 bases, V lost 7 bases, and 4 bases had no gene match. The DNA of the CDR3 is TGTGCCAGCAAGCAGGGGGAGCAAGAGACCCAGTACTTC. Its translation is CASKQGEQETQYF.

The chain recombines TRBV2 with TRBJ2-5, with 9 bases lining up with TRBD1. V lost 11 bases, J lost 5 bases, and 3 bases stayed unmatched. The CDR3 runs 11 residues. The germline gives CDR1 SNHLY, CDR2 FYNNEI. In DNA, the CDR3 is TGTGCCGGCGGACAGGGGGAGACCCAGTACTTC. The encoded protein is CAGGQGETQYF.

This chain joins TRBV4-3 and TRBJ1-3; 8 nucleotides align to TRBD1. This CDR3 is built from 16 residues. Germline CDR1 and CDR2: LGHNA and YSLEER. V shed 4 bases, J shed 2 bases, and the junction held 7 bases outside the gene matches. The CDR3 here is CASSLNNRGTGNTIYF. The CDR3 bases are TGCGCCAGCAGCCTAAACAACAGGGGGACTGGAAACACCATATATTTT.

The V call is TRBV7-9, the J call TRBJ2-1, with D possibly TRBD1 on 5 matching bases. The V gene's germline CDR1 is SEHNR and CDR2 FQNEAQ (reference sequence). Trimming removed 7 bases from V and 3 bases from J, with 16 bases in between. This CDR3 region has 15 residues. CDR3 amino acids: CASNEGASLYNEQFF. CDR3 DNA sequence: TGTGCCAGCAATGAAGGGGCTTCCCTCTACAATGAGCAGTTCTTC.

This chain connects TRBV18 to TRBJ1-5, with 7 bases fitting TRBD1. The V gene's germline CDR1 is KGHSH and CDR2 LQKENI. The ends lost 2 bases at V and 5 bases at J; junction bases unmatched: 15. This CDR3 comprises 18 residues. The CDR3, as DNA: TGTGCCAGCTCACCAGGGCTGATATCCGGGACAGTCCATCAGCCCCAGCATTTT. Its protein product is CASSPGLISGTVHQPQHF. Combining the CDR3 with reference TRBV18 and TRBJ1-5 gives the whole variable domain NAGVMQNPRHLVRRRGQEARLRCSPMKGHSHVYWYRQLPEEGLKFMVYLQKENIIDESGMPKERFSAEFPKEGPSILRIQQVVRGDSAAYFCASSPGLISGTVHQPQHFGDGTRLSIL.

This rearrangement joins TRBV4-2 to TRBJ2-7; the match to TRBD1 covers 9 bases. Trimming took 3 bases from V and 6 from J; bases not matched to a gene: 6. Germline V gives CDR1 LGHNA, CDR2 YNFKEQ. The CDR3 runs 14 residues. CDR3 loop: CASSQGDRGGEQYF. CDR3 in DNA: TGTGCCAGCAGCCAGGGCGACAGGGGGGGCGAGCAGTACTTC.

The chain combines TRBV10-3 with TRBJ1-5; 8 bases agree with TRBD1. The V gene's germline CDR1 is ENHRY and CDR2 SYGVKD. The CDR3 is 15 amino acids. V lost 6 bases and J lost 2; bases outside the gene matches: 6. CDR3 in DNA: TGTGCCATCAGCCAGACAGGGGAGGGCAATCAGCCCCAGCATTTT. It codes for CAISQTGEGNQPQHF.

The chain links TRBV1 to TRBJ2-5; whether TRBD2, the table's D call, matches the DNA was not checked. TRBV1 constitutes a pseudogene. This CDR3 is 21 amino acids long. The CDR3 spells CTSSQVRPQYLSGGTEETQYF. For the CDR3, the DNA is TGCACCAGCAGCCAAGTAAGGCCTCAATACCTTAGCGGGGGGACCGAAGAGACCCAGTACTTC.

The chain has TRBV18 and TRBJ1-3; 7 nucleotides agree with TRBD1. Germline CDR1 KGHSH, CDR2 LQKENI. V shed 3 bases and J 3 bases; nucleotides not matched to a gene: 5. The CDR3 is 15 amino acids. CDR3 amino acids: CASSPGTADGNTIYF. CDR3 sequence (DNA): TGTGCCAGCTCACCTGGGACAGCCGATGGAAACACCATATATTTT.